This TCR beta chain is from a study of blood T cell repertoires in COVID-19 (dated by TCRdb to about 2020). Turning to the overall study: The collaborator samples originated in the United States, Italy and Spain and spanned the acute and convalescent phases of COVID-19. Where HLA class I and class II types were available, the types were taken from metadata supplied by the sample provider, not from assay-based typing. The repertoires were released in a freely available public database meant as a resource for research on the immune response to SARS-CoV-2. Samples were obtained from the ongoing ImmuneRACE study (first 160 participants) and from 1,254 subjects provided by 6 global collaborators. The sample metadata nearly always contained a de-identified subject ID, COVID-19 status, age in years and sex. The prospective study material was composed of cDNA or gDNA derived from T cells, B-cell-depleted T cells, or PBMCs. The dataset comprised deeply sampled blood TCRbeta repertoires from subjects exposed to, actively infected with, or recovered from COVID-19.

V is pruned by 6 bases and J by 0 bases, leaving 23 bases of the junction without a gene match. The CDR3 holds 21 amino acids from the cysteine to the phenylalanine. Only the CDR3 region is kept as DNA, spanning 63 bases read in frame from base 1. CDR1 LNHDA and CDR2 SQIVND were looked up in the germline V gene (reference sequence). Regarding this clone: Its antigen remains undetermined. Qualities for individual bases were not recorded, and no much larger clone is one base off.

Overall study results and their limits: How much clinical and demographic metadata was included differed by source and by participant, and the metadata was provided uncurated.

Participants in the prospective study were enrolled through a virtual design, were aged about 18 to 89 years, and lived in roughly 25 United States geographic areas. To assign participants to cohorts, the prospective study relied on clinical history that participants themselves reported in a screening survey and a study questionnaire. Recovered participants in ImmuneRACE Cohort 3 were defined by two consecutive negative NP/OP PCR tests, clearance by a healthcare professional, or resolution of symptoms. In the prospective study, mobile phlebotomists collected whole blood, serum and a nasopharyngeal or oropharyngeal swab from each participant. Participants in the prospective study had the option to provide additional blood draws and questionnaires over an approximately 2-month period. Before DNA extraction, prospective study blood samples were shipped either frozen or at room temperature. TCRbeta CDR3 regions were amplified from genomic DNA using the immunoSEQ Assay, a bias-controlled multiplex PCR. The study's processing was this. The number of nucleated cells in each sample was estimated from the amplification of reference gene primers within the assay. Sequence reads were collapsed and filtered to measure the absolute abundance of every unique TCRbeta CDR3 rearrangement. For each sample, productive Simpson clonality was calculated as the square root of Simpson's diversity index over productive rearrangements. Held by TCRdb, this immuneACCESS table contains in-frame sequences only and omits some clones. Under half of the omission traces to an unresolved V gene where checked; the cause of the rest is unknown. The D gene and trimming were derived from the DNA, and the V and J assignments and clone size from that table. This sample is represented by over 120,000 clones; over 80% of them were singletons. The ten top clones hold approximately 10% of the sample.

Sequenced: PBMCs or T cells enriched from blood (not recorded which). The V and J segments used are TRBV19 and TRBJ1-5, with 7 bases matching TRBD1. This clonotype originated in a man aged 55-75 years who had recovered from COVID-19. The CDR3 amino acid sequence is: CASSPSGQALSSVYSNQPQHF. The DNA sequence is TGTGCCAGTAGCCCGTCCGGACAGGCCCTATCCTCGGTTTATAGCAATCAGCCCCAGCATTTT.